This TCR beta chain was retrieved from a study of blood T cell repertoires in COVID-19. Overall study context: The United States, Italy and Spain provided the acute and convalescent COVID-19 samples. The cDNA or gDNA used as material had been derived from T cells, B-cell-depleted T cells, or PBMCs.

Assay: immunoSEQ multiplex PCR; the TCRdb copy retains only in-frame clones and omits some. This sample has roughly 100,000 clones, with 65% to 90% found just once. This CDR3 contains 17 residues. Trimming left V 1 base short and J 4 bases short, with 20 bases between. Per the germline V gene, CDR1 is SGHNT and CDR2 is YENEEA. Sequencing used peripheral blood. This sequence joins TRBV11-3 and TRBJ2-7, with D perhaps TRBD2 (6 bases). The source of this sequence is a man in his fifties with acute or convalescent COVID-19. The CDR3 DNA reads as TGTGCCAGCAGCTTAGGCGGTGGGGGGAACCTCCTGTACGAGCAGTACTTC. Translating it yields CASSLGGGGNLLYEQYF. Variable domain in full (rest from reference TRBV11-3 and TRBJ2-7): EAGVVQSPRYKIIEKKQPVAFWCNPISGHNTLYWYLQNLGQGPELLIRYENEEAVDDSQLPKDRFSAERLKGVDSTLKIQPAELGDSAVYLCASSLGGGGNLLYEQYFGPGTRLTVT.